The subject of this entry is one T cell receptor (beta chain). Its antigen specificity is not known. Within one base of it there is no much larger clone, and no base qualities were kept. Other DNA sequences of this sample code for an identical CDR3. The cohort was made up of hundreds of healthy bone marrow donors. All cohort members were sampled while nominally healthy, although unrecorded immune exposures were likely present. The donor was CMV seropositive and was included in the group of around 300 seropositive cohort members. Each donor provided a peripheral blood sample, and peripheral blood mononuclear cells were used for TCR beta sequencing. Genomic DNA was extracted from the blood cell samples with the Qiagen DNeasy Blood Extraction Kit. V has 5 bases trimmed and J has 0 bases trimmed; junction bases matching no gene number 4. CDR1 SGHTA and CDR2 FQGNSA are derived from the germline V gene. From the cysteine through the phenylalanine, the CDR3 covers 16 amino acids. Of all the DNA, just the CDR3 is kept, 48 bases in frame from base 1.

Library preparation was by the immunoSEQ multiplex PCR assay. For the multiplex PCR, a mixture combining 60 forward primers for TCR Vbeta segments and 13 reverse primers for TCR Jbeta segments was used. Amplification of the CDR3 region of rearranged TCR beta genes was performed with a multiplex PCR assay on genomic DNA. On the Illumina HiSeq System, the amplified TCR beta libraries were sequenced as 87-base-pair reads. As for how the authors treated the data: In a later analysis, 70 million to 95 million unique TCR beta chains were counted across the approximately 640 repertoires, and around 10 million of these chains were shared by at least two donors. Raw reads were error-corrected and collapsed into unique sequences with a nearest-neighbor algorithm that merged closely related sequences to remove PCR and sequencing errors. V, D and J gene segments were assigned by aligning CDR3 sequences to IMGT reference sequences. Each retained sequence needed at least a six-nucleotide match to both a V gene segment and a J gene segment. Rearrangements were classified as productive when the CDR3 lacked stop codons and remained in frame with V and J, and all other rearrangements were classified as non-productive. Following IMGT convention, CDR3 was defined as the stretch from the second conserved V-encoded cysteine up to the conserved J-encoded phenylalanine. The earlier analysis of about 500 of the donors excluded sequences that lacked an unambiguous match to a single V gene segment. An earlier analysis of about 600 of the donors called V segments functional above 56.7% productive rearrangements and segregating when the between-donor standard deviation exceeded 5%. A statistical classification framework was developed to diagnose cytomegalovirus status using the catalog of TCR beta chain sequences. In a later analysis, TCR nucleotide sequences were compared against IMGT/GENE-DB human TR gene sequences so that V and J genes could be assigned. Using the TCRdist pipeline, a later analysis assigned CDR3 sequences along with most-parsimonious VDJ recombination scenarios. In a later analysis, each TCR beta chain was defined by its CDR3 amino acid sequence together with its V-gene family, and reads without a unique V-gene family were excluded. As a way to deal with suspected cross-contamination and a sequencing artifact, a later analysis dropped nearly 600 nucleotide sequences that were highly shared and had low generation probability. In a later analysis, a clonal expansion index was calculated for each public chain from normalized within-repertoire ranks of inferred template counts. In a later analysis, generation probabilities were computed with a VDJ recombination model fitted to out-of-frame rearrangements, and the resulting probabilities were checked against IGoR. Hypergeometric tests were used in a later analysis to score TCR-TCR, TCR-HLA and TCR-CMV co-occurrence, with a repertoire-size bias correction applied to the TCR pairs. A later analysis estimated false discovery rates by permuting HLA or CMV assignments 20 times. In a later analysis, co-occurring TCRs were grouped with DBSCAN, and TCRdist sequence similarity was added when clustering was performed within HLA-allele-positive subsets. Repertoires with fewer than 30,000 or more than 120,000 public chains were left out of co-occurrence clustering, as were four to six repertoires with anomalous nucleotide sharing. TCRdb re-hosts the immuneACCESS table, in-frame sequences only. Its copies lack some clones; in the studies checked, an unresolved V gene accounts for under half of them, and the cause for the rest is not known. V and J calls plus clone size are reproduced from that table; the DNA served to infer D and trimming. The sample table shows over 150,000 clones, and 70% to 80% are seen once. The ten top clones hold around 1.4% of the sample.

The data were obtained in a study of cytomegalovirus exposure and HLA in healthy donors (dated by TCRdb to the late 2010s). In the study overall: According to an earlier analysis of 550 to 750 of the donors, about 179 million T cells yielded roughly 100 million unique TCR beta sequences and about 300 Gb of sequence data. Roughly 300 gigabases of sequencing data and approximately 85 million unique TCR sequences were included in an early release covering about 700 HLA-typed donors. Among the roughly 430 genotyped donors, about 85% belonged to the genetic ancestry cluster associated with self-reported Caucasian donors. The study aimed to test whether signatures of past pathogen exposure could be identified by cataloging public T cell receptors. The study profiled the T cell repertoires of about 720 subjects by immunosequencing and related them to cytomegalovirus serostatus. Along with the approximately 700-subject first cohort, a separate validation cohort of over a hundred different subjects was used. To predict cytomegalovirus infection status, the study combined high-throughput TCR immunosequencing, statistical association of individual TCRs with disease status, and machine learning. A later analysis re-examined previously published TCR beta repertoires from just over 650 donors and added high-resolution HLA genotyping to investigate patterns of TCR occurrence. In the later analysis, no new phenotypic data were used to find candidate immune exposures; instead, reliance was placed on TCR beta sequences and their occurrence across donors. To decide whether each TCR beta V gene segment behaved as functional or pseudogenic, an earlier analysis of approximately 590 of the donors relied on high-throughput TCR beta sequencing. Donor age, sex, ethnicity and CMV serostatus were compiled together with the repertoire data. A later genetic analysis took genome-wide SNP genotypes for about 55% of the 666 donors and used that subset as a discovery cohort. All discovery cohort repertoires had been generated on a single sequencing platform. Both class I and class II loci were covered by HLA typing, at four-digit resolution. The number of donors typed differed by locus, with 629-630 for A, B, C, DRB1 and DQB1, about 500 for DQA1, 600 to 610 for DPA1, and around 430 for DPB1. Roughly 5 DR-DQ haplotypes were handled as single units for association and clustering, since linkage in the cohort was strong. On average, 235,054 unique TCR beta nucleotide sequences were sequenced per donor among 398 genotyped donors of the cohort, with roughly 19% of those sequences being non-productive. Overall results and qualifications from the work: The 87-base-pair reads could not distinguish some IMGT-functional V segments, including TRBV6-2 and TRBV6-3, so those segments were excluded. Correlated functional status among segregating V segments might be attributable to linkage disequilibrium, but an unknown experimental factor could not be ruled out. A later analysis found that HLA-associated TCR beta chains were more clonally expanded and had lower generation probabilities than equally common non-associated chains. V-gene and J-gene trimming of TCR beta chains was associated with a missense DCLRE1C variant in a later genetic analysis, and the association was replicated in an independent cohort. Roughly uniform sequencing depth across donors was assumed in presence/absence analyses, although this assumption may not hold. According to a later analysis, most CMV-associated TCR beta chains appeared to be HLA-restricted, and the HLA associations seemed to be driven largely by CMV exposure. The authors suggested that the approach could potentially be extended to other disease states and immunological phenotypes. In this cohort, only TCR beta chains were sequenced, and detectable features were limited by the absence of alpha or paired-chain data. When HLA alleles, especially DR and DQ, strongly co-occurred, TCR associations were difficult to assign to individual alleles. Several of the top co-occurrence clusters appeared to be linked to parvovirus B19, influenza, CMV and Epstein-Barr virus, according to a later analysis. In both the original and validation cohorts, the classifier was reported to diagnose cytomegalovirus status with high specificity and sensitivity. In vitro tests confirmed that a few of the cytomegalovirus-associated TCR beta chains recognize cytomegalovirus antigens. Broadly in line with IMGT annotations, most TCR beta V segments showed up in productive rearrangements about 87% or about 30% of the time in an earlier analysis of some 590 of the donors. A further reported finding was that TCR beta sequences accurately predicted the HLA-A and HLA-B alleles for most subjects in the first cohort. The only immune exposure information available for the cohort was CMV serostatus. A later genetic analysis reported fewer N-insertions in productive TCRs among donors in an Asian-associated ancestry cluster than the approximately 700-donor mean. In a later analysis, 16,951 TCR beta sequences were associated with specific HLA alleles at a false discovery rate of 0.05. A cluster of highly shared sequence variants was judged likely to represent a technical artifact of the sequencing pipeline. The study listed 150 to 200 TCR beta chains as associated with cytomegalovirus. Most TCR sequences were observed very rarely across donors, whereas some public TCRs were present in many individuals. Over 15 rarely observed V segments, including chromosome 9 orphons, were excluded from the earlier analysis of about 500 of the donors because counts were too low. Because some donors lacked HLA typing at each locus, the association tests relied only on the typed subset. In a later analysis, the rate of TCR association differed among HLA loci, with DRB1 alleles having the most associated TCRs and HLA-C alleles having the fewest.

What was sequenced was PBMCs. This TCR came from a girl between 10 and 17 years old in good health and CMV-seropositive. The chain links TRBV7-2 with TRBJ1-6; 7 nucleotides in the junction match TRBD1. The CDR3 region: CASSLQGSSYNSPLHF. The DNA sequence is as follows: TGTGCCAGCAGCCTACAGGGGAGCTCCTATAATTCACCCCTCCACTTT.